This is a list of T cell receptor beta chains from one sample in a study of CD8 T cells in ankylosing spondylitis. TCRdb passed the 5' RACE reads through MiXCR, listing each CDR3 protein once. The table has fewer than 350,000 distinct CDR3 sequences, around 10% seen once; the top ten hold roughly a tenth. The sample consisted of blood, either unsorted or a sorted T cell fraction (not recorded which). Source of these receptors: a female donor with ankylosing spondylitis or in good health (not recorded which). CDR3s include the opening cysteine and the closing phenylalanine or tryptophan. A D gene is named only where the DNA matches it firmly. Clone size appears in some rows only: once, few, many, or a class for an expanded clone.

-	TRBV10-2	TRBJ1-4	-	TGCGCCAGCTCGATAGGGGCGGATGAAAAACTGTTTTTT	CASSIGADEKLFF
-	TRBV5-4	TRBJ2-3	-	TGTGCCAGCAGCCCCCGGGGGCTCACAGATACGCAGTATTTT	CASSPRGLTDTQYF
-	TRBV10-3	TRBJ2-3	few	TGTGCCATTGTAGCGGCTAGCACAGATACGCAGTATTTT	CAIVAASTDTQYF
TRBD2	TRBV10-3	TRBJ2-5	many	TGTGCCATCGGGGAGGGTGAGCGTTCCTACTTC	CAIGEGERSYF
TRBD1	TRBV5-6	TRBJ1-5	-	TGTGCCAGCAGCGTTCGGGACAGGGGTTCGCGTGGACCCCAGCATTTT	CASSVRDRGSRGPQHF
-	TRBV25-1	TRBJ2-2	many	TGTGCCAGCAGTAACCTACCCACCGGGGAGCTGTTTTTT	CASSNLPTGELFF
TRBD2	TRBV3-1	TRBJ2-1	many	TGTGCCAGCAGCCAGGTAGCGGGAGGGTACAATGAGCAGTTCTTC	CASSQVAGGYNEQFF
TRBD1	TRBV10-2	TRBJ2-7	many	TGCGCCAGCAGTGAGTCGATCCTTTGGGGGGGACAGGGCTCCTACGAGCAGTACTTC	CASSESILWGGQGSYEQYF
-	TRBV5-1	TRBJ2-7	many	TGCGCCAGCAGCTTGAGAGGGGCAGGGTACGAGCAGTACTTC	CASSLRGAGYEQYF
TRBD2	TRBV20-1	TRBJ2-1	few	TGCAGTGTCAAGTTTTGGCGGGGGGGCCTCTACAATGAGCAGTTCTTC	CSVKFWRGGLYNEQFF
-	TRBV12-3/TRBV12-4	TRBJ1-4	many	TGTGCCAGCAGCCTGTTAGAAAAACTGTTTTTT	CASSLLEKLFF
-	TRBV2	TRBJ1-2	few	TGTGCCAGCAGCCTGACCCGGGAAAACTATGGCTACACCTTC	CASSLTRENYGYTF
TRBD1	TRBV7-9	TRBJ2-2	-	TGTGCCAGCAGCTCCACGGGACAGAGCCTCTCCACCGGGGAGCTGTTTTTT	CASSSTGQSLSTGELFF
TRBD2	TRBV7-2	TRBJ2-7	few	TGTGCCAGCAGCTTTGCGGGGGGGGAGTCCTACGAGCAGTACTTC	CASSFAGGESYEQYF
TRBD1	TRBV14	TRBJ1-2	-	TGTGCCAGCAGCCCAATGACAGGGGGCGAGATTGGCGGCTACACCTTC	CASSPMTGGEIGGYTF
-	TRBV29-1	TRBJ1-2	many	TGCAGCAGCCAAAGGGGGGGCGCTTCGGACTATGGCTACACCTTC	CSSQRGGASDYGYTF
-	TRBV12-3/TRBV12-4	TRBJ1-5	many	TGTGCCAGCAGGATTAGCAATCAGCCCCAGCATTTT	CASRISNQPQHF
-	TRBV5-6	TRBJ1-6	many	TGTGCCAGCAGCCCTGGGAGCTCCTATAATTCACCCCTCCACTTT	CASSPGSSYNSPLHF
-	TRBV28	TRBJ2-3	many	TGTGCCAGCAGTTCAAAGACTTTCTACACAGATACGCAGTATTTT	CASSSKTFYTDTQYF
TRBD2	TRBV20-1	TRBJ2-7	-	TGCAGTGCTAGATTCTACCGAGCGGGAGCGTCCTACGAGCAGTACTTC	CSARFYRAGASYEQYF
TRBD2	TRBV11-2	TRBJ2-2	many	TGTGCCAGCAGCCGAGGAAGCGGGAGGGCCGGGGAGCTGTTTTTT	CASSRGSGRAGELFF
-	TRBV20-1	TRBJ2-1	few	TGCAGTGCGGGAAATGAGCAGTTCTTC	CSAGNEQFF
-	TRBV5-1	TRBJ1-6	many	TGCGCCAGCAGCTTGGACCAAGAGCCCTCTAATTCACCCCTCCACTTT	CASSLDQEPSNSPLHF
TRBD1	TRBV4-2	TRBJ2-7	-	TGTGCCAGCAGCCAAGCCGGGACAGCTACCTACGAGCAGTACTTC	CASSQAGTATYEQYF
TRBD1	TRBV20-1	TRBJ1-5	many	TGCAGTGCCGAGACAGGGGGTGGGAGTCAGCCCCAGCATTTT	CSAETGGGSQPQHF
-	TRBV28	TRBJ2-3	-	TGTGCCAGCCGAGATAGCGGAGCTCTCACAGATACGCAGTATTTT	CASRDSGALTDTQYF
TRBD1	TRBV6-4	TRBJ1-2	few	TGTGCCAGCAGTGACGGGACAGGGGGCGCGAGCTACACCTTC	CASSDGTGGASYTF
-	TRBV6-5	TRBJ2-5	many	TGTGCCAGCAGGGCATCGCAAGAGACCCAGTACTTC	CASRASQETQYF
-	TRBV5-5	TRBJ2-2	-	TGTGCCAGCAGCCCGCCGGGACTGATGAACACCGGGGAGCTGTTTTTT	CASSPPGLMNTGELFF
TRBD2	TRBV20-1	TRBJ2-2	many	TGCAGTGCTAGAGAGACTAGCGTAAACACCGGGGAGCTGTTTTTT	CSARETSVNTGELFF
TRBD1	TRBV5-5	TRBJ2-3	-	TGTGCCAGCGGAGATACAGGGGGCGCGGCAGATACGCAGTATTTT	CASGDTGGAADTQYF
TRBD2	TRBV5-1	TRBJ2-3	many	TGCGCCAGCAGCTCCGGAGCAGCGGGAAGCACAGATACGCAGTATTTT	CASSSGAAGSTDTQYF
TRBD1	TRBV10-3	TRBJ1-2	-	TGTGCCATCAGTGAGTCGATGACAGGGGACTATGGCTACACCTTC	CAISESMTGDYGYTF
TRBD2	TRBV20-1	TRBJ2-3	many	TGCAGTGCCAGCGGACTAGCCGGCACAGATACGCAGTATTTT	CSASGLAGTDTQYF
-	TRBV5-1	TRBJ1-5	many	TGCGCCAGCAGCTTGGATAGCCACAATCAGCCCCAGCATTTT	CASSLDSHNQPQHF
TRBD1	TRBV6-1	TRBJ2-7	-	TGTGCCAGCAATGTTGTGGGACAGGACAACTACGAGCAGTACTTC	CASNVVGQDNYEQYF
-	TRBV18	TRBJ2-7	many	TGTGCCAGCTCAGGGGACACCGCCTACGAGCAGTACTTC	CASSGDTAYEQYF
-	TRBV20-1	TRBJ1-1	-	TGCAGTGCGCGGCCCAGGAAAGTGAACACTGAAGCTTTCTTT	CSARPRKVNTEAFF
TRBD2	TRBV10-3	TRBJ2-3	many	TGTGCCATCAGTGAGGGACTAGCGGGAGGATATACGCAGTATTTT	CAISEGLAGGYTQYF
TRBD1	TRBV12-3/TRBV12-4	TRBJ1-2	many	TGTGCCAGCACCGATAGGGGGCTCTTGGTCGGCTACACCTTC	CASTDRGLLVGYTF
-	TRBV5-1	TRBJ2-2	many	TGCGCCAGCAGCCAAAGGAACAGGGAGAACACCGGGGAGCTGTTTTTT	CASSQRNRENTGELFF
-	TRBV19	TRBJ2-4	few	TGTGCCAGTAGCCCCATCGTAGCCAAAAACATTCAGTACTTC	CASSPIVAKNIQYF
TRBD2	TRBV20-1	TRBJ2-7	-	TGCAGTGCCAGCCCCTTAGCGGGAGGGCCGGACGAGCAGTACTTC	CSASPLAGGPDEQYF
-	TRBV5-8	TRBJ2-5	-	TGTGCCAGCAGCTTAGGCACCTTCGGGGTCCACCAAGAGACCCAGTACTTC	CASSLGTFGVHQETQYF
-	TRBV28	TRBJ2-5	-	TGTGCCAGCAGGATGGGCAGCCAAGAGACCCAGTACTTC	CASRMGSQETQYF
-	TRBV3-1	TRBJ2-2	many	TGTGCCAGCAGCCAAGGACATCGGAACACCGGGGAGCTGTTTTTT	CASSQGHRNTGELFF
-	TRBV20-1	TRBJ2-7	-	TGCAGTGCTTCCTCCCAGGGAGTTCCCTACGAGCAGTACTTC	CSASSQGVPYEQYF
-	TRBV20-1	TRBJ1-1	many	TGCAGTGCTAGAGCCCGGGGCGGAGACACTGAAGCTTTCTTT	CSARARGGDTEAFF
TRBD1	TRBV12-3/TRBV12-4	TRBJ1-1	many	TGTGCCAGCAGTCAAGCGGGACAGGGGCGCGGAGCTTTCTTT	CASSQAGQGRGAFF
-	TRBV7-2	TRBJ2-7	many	TGTGCCAGCAGCTTAGGGGGGACTCACTTCCCCGAGCAGTACTTC	CASSLGGTHFPEQYF
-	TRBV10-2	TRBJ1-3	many	TGCGCCAGCCGAGGATCAGGATTCGGTGGAAACACCATATATTTT	CASRGSGFGGNTIYF